Listed below are T cell receptor beta chains from one sample, sequenced in a study of T-cell reconstitution after alpha-beta-depleted transplantation in children. Each CDR3 protein gets one entry after TCRdb re-called the PCR reads with MiXCR. The sample shows fewer than 700,000 distinct CDR3 sequences, 23% of them seen only once. This specimen was PBMCs, mostly from graft donor cells, taken 360 days after TCRalphabeta/CD19-depleted stem cell transplant. Every receptor here comes from a boy younger than two who had a stem cell transplant for acute myeloid leukemia, so the T cells may come from the graft donor. Both conserved end residues are part of each CDR3. A D gene is named only where the DNA matches it firmly. Not all rows give a size; the values are once, few, many and, for expanded clones, a class.

D gene	V gene	clone size	J gene	CDR3 protein	CDR3 DNA
.	TRBV15	.	TRBJ1-5	CATARGSNQPQHF	TGTGCCACCGCAAGGGGTAGCAATCAGCCCCAGCATTTT
TRBD1	TRBV15	many	TRBJ2-4	CATSRDPRTGYNIQYF	TGTGCCACCAGCAGAGATCCTCGGACAGGGTATAACATTCAGTACTTC
TRBD1	TRBV24-1	.	TRBJ2-1	CATSEPPGQGPSYNEQFF	TGTGCCACCAGTGAGCCTCCGGGACAGGGACCTTCCTACAATGAGCAGTTCTTC
.	TRBV6-6	many	TRBJ2-2	CASSPQGDTGELFF	TGTGCCAGCAGCCCCCAGGGAGACACCGGGGAGCTGTTTTTT
TRBD1	TRBV6-5	few	TRBJ1-1	CASSLGRGQTEAFF	TGTGCCAGCAGTTTGGGCAGGGGGCAAACTGAAGCTTTCTTT
.	TRBV20-1	many	TRBJ2-5	CSASRGAQETQYF	TGCAGTGCTAGCCGGGGGGCCCAAGAGACCCAGTACTTC
TRBD2	TRBV7-2	few	TRBJ2-5	CASRGGGTPQETQYF	TGTGCCAGCAGGGGCGGGGGGACCCCACAAGAGACCCAGTACTTC
TRBD1	TRBV25-1	.	TRBJ2-7	CASSMDRSDEQYF	TGTGCCAGCAGCATGGACAGGTCAGACGAGCAGTACTTC
.	TRBV7-2	few	TRBJ2-7	CASSLEGVTSYEQYF	TGTGCCAGCAGCTTAGAAGGCGTCACCAGCTACGAGCAGTACTTC
TRBD1	TRBV5-8	.	TRBJ2-1	CASSLPRGPREQFF	TGTGCCAGCAGCTTACCCAGGGGGCCTAGGGAGCAGTTCTTC
.	TRBV20-1	few	TRBJ2-7	CSASGRDFEPYEQYF	TGCAGTGCTAGCGGGCGGGATTTCGAACCCTACGAGCAGTACTTC
.	TRBV20-1	few	TRBJ1-6	CSATRGETGYNSPLHF	TGCAGTGCTACAAGGGGGGAGACAGGCTATAATTCACCCCTCCACTTT
TRBD2	TRBV6-5	few	TRBJ2-1	CASSYGRPGLAVRHEQFF	TGTGCCAGCAGTTACGGCAGACCGGGACTAGCGGTGAGGCATGAGCAGTTCTTC
.	TRBV28	.	TRBJ1-6	CASRTTYNSPLHF	TGTGCCAGCCGCACTACCTATAATTCACCCCTCCACTTT
.	TRBV20-1	many	TRBJ2-4	CSARYPLAKNIQYF	TGCAGTGCTAGATACCCCTTAGCCAAAAACATTCAGTACTTC
.	TRBV24-1	many	TRBJ2-7	CATSDWDSYEQYF	TGTGCCACCAGTGATTGGGACTCCTACGAGCAGTACTTC
.	TRBV12-3/TRBV12-4	.	TRBJ2-7	CASMVVQGHSYEQYF	TGTGCCAGCATGGTTGTACAGGGCCATTCTTACGAGCAGTACTTC
.	TRBV6-1	.	TRBJ1-1	CASSPHGESTEAFF	TGTGCCAGCAGCCCTCACGGGGAAAGCACTGAAGCTTTCTTT
.	TRBV5-6	.	TRBJ1-5	CASSLSGAYNQPQHF	TGTGCCAGCAGCTTGTCAGGGGCCTACAATCAGCCCCAGCATTTT
TRBD1	TRBV12-3/TRBV12-4	many	TRBJ1-5	CASRGQGSNQPQHF	TGTGCCAGCAGGGGACAGGGTAGCAATCAGCCCCAGCATTTT